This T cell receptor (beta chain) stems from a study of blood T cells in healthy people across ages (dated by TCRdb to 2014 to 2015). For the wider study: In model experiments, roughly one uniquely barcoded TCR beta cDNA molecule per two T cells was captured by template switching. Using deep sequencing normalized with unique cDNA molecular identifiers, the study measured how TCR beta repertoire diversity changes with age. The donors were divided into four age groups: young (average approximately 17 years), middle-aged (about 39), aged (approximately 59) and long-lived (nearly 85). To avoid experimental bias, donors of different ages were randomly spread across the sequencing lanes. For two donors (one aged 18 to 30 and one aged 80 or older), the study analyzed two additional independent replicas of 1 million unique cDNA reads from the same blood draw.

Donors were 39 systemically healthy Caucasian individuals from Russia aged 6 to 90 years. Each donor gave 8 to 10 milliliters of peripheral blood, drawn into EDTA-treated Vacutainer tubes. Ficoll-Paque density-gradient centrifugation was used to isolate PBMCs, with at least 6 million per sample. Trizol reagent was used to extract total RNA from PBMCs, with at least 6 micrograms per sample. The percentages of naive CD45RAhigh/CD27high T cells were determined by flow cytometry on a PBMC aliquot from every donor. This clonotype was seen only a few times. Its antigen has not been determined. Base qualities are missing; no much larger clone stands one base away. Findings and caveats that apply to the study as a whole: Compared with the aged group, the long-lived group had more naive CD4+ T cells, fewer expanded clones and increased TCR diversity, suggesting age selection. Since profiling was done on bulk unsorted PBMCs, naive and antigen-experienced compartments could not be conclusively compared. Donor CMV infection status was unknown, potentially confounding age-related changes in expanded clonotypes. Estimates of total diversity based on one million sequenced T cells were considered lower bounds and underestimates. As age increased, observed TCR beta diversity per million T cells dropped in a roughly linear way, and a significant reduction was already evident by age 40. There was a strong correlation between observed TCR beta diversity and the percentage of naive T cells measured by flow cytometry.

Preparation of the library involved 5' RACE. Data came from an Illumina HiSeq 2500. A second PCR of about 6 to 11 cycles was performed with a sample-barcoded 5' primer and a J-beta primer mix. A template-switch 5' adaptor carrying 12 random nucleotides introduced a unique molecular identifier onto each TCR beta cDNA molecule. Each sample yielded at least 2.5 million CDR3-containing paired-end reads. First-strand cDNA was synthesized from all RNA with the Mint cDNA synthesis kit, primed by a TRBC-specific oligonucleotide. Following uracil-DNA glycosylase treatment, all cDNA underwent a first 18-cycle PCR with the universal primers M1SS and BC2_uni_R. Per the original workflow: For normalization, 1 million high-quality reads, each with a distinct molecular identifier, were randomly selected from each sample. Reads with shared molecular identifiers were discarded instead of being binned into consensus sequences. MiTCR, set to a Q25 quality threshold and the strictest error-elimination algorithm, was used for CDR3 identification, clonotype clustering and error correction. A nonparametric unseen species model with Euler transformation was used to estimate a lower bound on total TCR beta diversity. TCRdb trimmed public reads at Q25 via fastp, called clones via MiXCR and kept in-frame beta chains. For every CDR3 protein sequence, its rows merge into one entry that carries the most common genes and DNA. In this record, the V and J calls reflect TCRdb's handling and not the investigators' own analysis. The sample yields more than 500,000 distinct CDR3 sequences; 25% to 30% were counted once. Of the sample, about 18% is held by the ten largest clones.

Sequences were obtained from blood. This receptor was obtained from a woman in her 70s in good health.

In nucleotide form, the sequence is TGTGCCAGCAGCGACAATGAGCAGTTCTTC. Translated, it reads CASSDNEQFF. The chain couples TRBV7-2 to TRBJ2-1; the D gene lacks a confident call. Trimming at the junction amounts to 5 bases on V and 5 bases on J, and the germline ends lie 1 base apart. CDR1 SGHTA and CDR2 FQGNSA were looked up in the germline V gene. Measured from the cysteine to the phenylalanine, the CDR3 is 10 residues long. Kept here is only the CDR3 DNA, which spans 30 bases and is read in frame from base 1.